This entry is about one TCR beta chain. The data are from a study of blood T cell repertoires in COVID-19. Clones were sequenced by immunoSEQ multiplex PCR, and TCRdb holds only the in-frame ones, with some missing. The sample records 35,000 to 45,000 clones, approximately 94% being singletons. Trimming took 6 bases from V and 10 from J; bases not matched to a gene: 16. From germline, CDR1 is SGHTA and CDR2 FQGNSA. This CDR3 has 16 amino acids. Seattle patients were enrolled during active infection and followed longitudinally. The TCR sequence derives from a middle-aged man with COVID-19, enrolled during active disease. The chain couples TRBV7-2 to TRBJ2-1, with 9 bases that match TRBD2. The sequencing input was peripheral blood. For the CDR3, the DNA is TGTGCCAGCAGATTGGATTCGGGACTAGCTCTTTGGGAGCAGTTCTTC. Protein sequence: CASRLDSGLALWEQFF.